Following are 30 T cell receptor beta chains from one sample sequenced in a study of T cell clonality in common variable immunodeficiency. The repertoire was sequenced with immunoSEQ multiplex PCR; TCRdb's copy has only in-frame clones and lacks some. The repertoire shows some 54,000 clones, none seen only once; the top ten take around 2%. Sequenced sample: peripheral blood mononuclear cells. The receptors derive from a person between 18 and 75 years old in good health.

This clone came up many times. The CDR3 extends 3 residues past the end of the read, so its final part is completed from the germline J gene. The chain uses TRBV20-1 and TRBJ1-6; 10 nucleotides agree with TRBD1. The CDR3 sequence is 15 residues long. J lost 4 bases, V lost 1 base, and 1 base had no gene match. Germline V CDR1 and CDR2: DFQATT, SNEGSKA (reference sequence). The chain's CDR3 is CSARGTGGYNSPLHF. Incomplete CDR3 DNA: TGCAGTGCTAGAGGGACAGGGGGGTATAATTCACCC.

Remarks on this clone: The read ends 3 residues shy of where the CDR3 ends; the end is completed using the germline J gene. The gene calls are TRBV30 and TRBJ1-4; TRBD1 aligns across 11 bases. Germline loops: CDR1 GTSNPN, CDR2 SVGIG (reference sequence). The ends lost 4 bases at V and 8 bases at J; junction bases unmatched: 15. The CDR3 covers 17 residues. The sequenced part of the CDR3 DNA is TGTGCCTGGATCCCTTGGGACAGGGGGATGGGAAAAGAAAAA. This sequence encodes CAWIPWDRGMGKEK. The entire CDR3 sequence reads CAWIPWDRGMGKEKLFF.

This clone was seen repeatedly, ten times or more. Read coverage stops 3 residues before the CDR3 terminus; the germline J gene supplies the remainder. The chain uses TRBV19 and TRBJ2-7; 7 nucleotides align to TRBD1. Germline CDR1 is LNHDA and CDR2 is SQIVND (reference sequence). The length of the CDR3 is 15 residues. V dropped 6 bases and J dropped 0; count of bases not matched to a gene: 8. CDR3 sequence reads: CASRPGQASSYEQYF. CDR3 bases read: TGTGCCAGTAGACCCGGACAGGCCAGCTCCTACGAG.

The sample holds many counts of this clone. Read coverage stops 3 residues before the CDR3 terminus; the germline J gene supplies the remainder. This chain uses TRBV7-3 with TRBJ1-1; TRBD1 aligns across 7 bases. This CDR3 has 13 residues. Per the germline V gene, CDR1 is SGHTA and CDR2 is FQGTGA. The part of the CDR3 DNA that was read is TGTGCCAGCAGCTACACCGGGACAGAGGCG. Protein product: CASSYTGTEA. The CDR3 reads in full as CASSYTGTEAAFF.

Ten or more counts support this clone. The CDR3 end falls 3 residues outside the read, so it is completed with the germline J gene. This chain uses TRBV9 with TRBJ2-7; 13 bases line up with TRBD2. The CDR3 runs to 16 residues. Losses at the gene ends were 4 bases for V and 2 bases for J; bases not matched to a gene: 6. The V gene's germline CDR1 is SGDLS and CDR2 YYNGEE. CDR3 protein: CASSSSTSGRTYEQYF. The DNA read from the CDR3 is TGTGCCAGCAGCAGCTCGACTAGCGGGAGGACCTACGAG.

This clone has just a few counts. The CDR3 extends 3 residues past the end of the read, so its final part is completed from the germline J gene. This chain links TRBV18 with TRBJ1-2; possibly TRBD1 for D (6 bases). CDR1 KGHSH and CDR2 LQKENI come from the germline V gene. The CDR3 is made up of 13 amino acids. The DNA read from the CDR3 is TGTGCCAGCTCACCCGGACAGTCCTACGAC. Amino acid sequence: CASSPGQSYD. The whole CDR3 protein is CASSPGQSYDYTF. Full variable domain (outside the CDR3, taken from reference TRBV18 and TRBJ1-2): NAGVMQNPRHLVRRRGQEARLRCSPMKGHSHVYWYRQLPEEGLKFMVYLQKENIIDESGMPKERFSAEFPKEGPSILRIQQVVRGDSAAYFCASSPGQSYDYTFGSGTRLTVV.

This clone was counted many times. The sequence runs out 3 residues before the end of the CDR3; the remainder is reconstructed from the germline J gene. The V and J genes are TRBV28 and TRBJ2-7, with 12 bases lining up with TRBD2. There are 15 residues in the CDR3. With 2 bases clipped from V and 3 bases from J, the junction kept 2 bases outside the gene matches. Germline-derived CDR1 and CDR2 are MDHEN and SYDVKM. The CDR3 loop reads CASSLTSGGLYEQYF. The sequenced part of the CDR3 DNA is TGTGCCAGCAGTTTAACTAGCGGGGGGCTCTACGAG.

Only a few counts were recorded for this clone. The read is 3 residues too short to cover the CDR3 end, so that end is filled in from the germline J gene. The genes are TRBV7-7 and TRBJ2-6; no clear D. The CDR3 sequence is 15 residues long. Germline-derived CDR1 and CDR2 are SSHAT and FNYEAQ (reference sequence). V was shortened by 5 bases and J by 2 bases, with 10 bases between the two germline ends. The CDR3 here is CASSPTAPGANVLTF. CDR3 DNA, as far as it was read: TGTGCCAGCAGCCCTACTGCCCCTGGGGCCAACGTC. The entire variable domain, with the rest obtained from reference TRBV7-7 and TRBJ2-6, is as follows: GAGVSQSPRYKVTKRGQDVTLRCDPISSHATLYWYQQALGQGPEFLTYFNYEAQPDKSGLPSDRFSAERPEGSISTLTIQRTEQRDSAMYRCASSPTAPGANVLTFGAGSRLTVL.

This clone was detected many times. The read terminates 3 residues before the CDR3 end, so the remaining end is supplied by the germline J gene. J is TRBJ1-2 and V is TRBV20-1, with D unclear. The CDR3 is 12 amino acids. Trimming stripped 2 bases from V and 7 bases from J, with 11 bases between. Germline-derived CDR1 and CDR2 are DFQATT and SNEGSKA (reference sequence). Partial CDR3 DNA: TGCAGTGCTAGATCCCGTCGGGGTGGC. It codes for CSARSRRGG. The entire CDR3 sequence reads CSARSRRGGYTF.

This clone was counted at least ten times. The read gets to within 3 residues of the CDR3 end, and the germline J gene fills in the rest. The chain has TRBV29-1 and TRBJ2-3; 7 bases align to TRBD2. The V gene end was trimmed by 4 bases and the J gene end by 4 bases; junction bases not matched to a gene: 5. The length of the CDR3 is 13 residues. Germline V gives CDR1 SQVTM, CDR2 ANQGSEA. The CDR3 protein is CSVGGRFSDTQYF. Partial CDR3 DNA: TGCAGCGTTGGCGGGAGATTTTCAGATACG.

CDR3 DNA (partial): TGTGCCAGTTCTCCCAAACGTTTCGGGGTGAGC. Translation gives CASSPKRFGVS. The full CDR3 reads CASSPKRFGVSYTF. This chain uses TRBV19 with TRBJ1-2; D call uncertain. The read halts 3 residues ahead of the CDR3 end, with the missing end drawn from the germline J gene. CDR1 and CDR2 (germline): LNHDA, SQIVND (reference sequence). This CDR3 is built from 14 residues.

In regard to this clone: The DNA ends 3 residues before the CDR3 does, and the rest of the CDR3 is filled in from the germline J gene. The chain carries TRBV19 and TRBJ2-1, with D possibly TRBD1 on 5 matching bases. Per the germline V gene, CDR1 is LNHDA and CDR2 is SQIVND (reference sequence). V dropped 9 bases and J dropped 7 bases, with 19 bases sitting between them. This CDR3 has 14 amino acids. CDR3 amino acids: CASHRGPGNNEQFF. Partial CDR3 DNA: TGTGCCAGCCATCGAGGTCCAGGGAATAATGAG.

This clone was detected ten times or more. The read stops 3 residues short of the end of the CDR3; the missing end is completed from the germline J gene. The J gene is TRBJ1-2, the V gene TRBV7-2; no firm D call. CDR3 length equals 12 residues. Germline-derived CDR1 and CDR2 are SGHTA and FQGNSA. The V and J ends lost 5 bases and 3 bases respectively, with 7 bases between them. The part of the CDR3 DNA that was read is TGTGCCAGCAGCAAGACTTACTATGGC. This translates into CASSKTYYG. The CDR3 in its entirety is CASSKTYYGYTF.

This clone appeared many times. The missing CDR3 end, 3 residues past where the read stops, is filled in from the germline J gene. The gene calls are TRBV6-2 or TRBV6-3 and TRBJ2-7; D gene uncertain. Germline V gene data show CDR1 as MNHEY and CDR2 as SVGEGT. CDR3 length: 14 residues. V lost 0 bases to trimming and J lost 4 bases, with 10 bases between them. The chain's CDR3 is CASSYSTQRYEQYF. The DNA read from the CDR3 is TGTGCCAGCAGTTACTCGACTCAGCGATACGAG.

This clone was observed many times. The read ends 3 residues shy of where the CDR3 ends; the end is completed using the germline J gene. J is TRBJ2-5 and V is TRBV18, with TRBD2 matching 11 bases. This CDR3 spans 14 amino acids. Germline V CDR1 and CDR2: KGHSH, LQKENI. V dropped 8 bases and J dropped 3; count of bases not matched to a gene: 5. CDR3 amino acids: CASQLAGAKETQYF. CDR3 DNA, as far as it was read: TGTGCCAGCCAACTAGCGGGAGCCAAAGAGACC.

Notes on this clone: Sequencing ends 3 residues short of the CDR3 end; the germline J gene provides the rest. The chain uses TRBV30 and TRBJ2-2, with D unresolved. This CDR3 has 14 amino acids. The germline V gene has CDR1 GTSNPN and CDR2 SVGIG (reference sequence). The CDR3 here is CACRSVTSNSPLFF. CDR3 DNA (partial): TGTGCCTGCAGGTCGGTCACCTCCAATTCACCG.

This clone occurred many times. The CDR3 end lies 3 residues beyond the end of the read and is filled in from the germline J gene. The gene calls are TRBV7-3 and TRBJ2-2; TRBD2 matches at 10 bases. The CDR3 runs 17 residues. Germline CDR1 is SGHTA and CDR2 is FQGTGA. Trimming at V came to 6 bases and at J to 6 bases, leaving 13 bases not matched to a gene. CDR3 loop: CASSLPPSGSGSGELFF. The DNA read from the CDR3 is TGTGCCAGCAGTCTCCCCCCTAGCGGGAGTGGCTCCGGGGAG.

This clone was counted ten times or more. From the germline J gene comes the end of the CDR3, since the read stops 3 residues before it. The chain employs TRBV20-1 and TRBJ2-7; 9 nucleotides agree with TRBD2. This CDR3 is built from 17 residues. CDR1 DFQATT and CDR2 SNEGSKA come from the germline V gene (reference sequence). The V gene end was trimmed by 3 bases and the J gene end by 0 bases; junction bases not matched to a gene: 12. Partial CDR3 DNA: TGCAGTGCTAGTTTCCCACTAATAGCGGGGGCCTCCTACGAG. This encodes CSASFPLIAGASYE. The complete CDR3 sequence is CSASFPLIAGASYEQYF.

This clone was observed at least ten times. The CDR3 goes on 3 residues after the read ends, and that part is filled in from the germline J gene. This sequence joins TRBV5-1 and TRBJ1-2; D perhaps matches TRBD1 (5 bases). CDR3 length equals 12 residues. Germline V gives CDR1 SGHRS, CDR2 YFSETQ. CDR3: CASSLAGESYTF. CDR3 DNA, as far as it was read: TGCGCCAGCAGCTTGGCGGGGGAAAGC. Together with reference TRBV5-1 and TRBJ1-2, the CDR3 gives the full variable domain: KAGVTQTPRYLIKTRGQQVTLSCSPISGHRSVSWYQQTPGQGLQFLFEYFSETQRNKGNFPGRFSGRQFSNSRSEMNVSTLELGDSALYLCASSLAGESYTFGSGTRLTVV.

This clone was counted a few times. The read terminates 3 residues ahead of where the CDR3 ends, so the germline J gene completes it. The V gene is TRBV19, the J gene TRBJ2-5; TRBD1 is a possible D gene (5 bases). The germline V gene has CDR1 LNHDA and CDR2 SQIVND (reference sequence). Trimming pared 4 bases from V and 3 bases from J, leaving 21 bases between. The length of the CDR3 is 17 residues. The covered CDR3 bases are TGTGCCAGTAGTAGAAATGATGGGGTAGGGGTAAAAGAGACC. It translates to CASSRNDGVGVKET. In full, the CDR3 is CASSRNDGVGVKETQYF.

The sequenced CDR3 bases are TGTGCCAGCAGCTTGGCGGGAGATACG. This gives the protein CASSLAGDT. The whole CDR3 protein reads CASSLAGDTQYF. The gene calls are TRBV5-6 and TRBJ2-3; D remains unclear. The read terminates 3 residues ahead of where the CDR3 ends, so the germline J gene completes it. Per germline, CDR1 SGHDT and CDR2 YYEEEE. Trimming pared 0 bases from V and 5 bases from J, leaving 4 bases between. This CDR3 has 12 amino acids.

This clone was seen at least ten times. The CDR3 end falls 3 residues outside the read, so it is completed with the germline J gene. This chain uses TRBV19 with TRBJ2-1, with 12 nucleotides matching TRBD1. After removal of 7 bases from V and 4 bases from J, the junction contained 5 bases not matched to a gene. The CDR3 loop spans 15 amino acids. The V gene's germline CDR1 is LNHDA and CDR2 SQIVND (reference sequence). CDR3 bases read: TGTGCCAGTACTAGGGACAGGGGGCCTTACAATGAG. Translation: CASTRDRGPYNE. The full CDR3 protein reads CASTRDRGPYNEQFF.

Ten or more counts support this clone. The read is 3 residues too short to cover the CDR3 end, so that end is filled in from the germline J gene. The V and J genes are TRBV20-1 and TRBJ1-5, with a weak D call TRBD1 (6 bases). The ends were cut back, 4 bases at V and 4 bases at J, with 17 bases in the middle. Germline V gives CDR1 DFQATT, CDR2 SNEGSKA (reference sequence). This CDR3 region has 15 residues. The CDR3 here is CSAKAPQGKNQPQHF. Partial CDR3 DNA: TGCAGTGCTAAAGCCCCCCAGGGGAAAAATCAGCCC.

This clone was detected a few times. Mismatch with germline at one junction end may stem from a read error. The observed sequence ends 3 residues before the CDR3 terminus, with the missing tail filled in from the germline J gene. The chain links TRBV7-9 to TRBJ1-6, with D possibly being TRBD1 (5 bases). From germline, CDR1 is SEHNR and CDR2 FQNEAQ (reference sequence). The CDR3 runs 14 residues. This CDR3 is CSSSTGTGHSPLHF. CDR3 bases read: TGTTCCAGCAGCACCGGGACTGGTCATTCACCC.

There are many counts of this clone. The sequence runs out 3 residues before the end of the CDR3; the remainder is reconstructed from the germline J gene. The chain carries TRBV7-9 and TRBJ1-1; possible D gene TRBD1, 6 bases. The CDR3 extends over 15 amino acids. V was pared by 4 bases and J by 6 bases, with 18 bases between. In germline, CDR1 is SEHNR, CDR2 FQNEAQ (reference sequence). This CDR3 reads CASSYTGHPGSEAFF. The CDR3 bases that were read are TGTGCCAGCAGCTACACGGGACACCCTGGGTCTGAA. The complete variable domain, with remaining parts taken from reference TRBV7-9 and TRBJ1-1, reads DTGVSQNPRHKITKRGQNVTFRCDPISEHNRLYWYRQTLGQGPEFLTYFQNEAQLEKSRLLSDRFSAERPKGSFSTLEIQRTEQGDSAMYLCASSYTGHPGSEAFFGQGTRLTVV.

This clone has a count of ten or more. CDR3 DNA, as far as it was read: TGTGCCAGCAGCCAAGATACGAGGGGGCAAGAGACC. As protein: CASSQDTRGQET. The complete CDR3 reads CASSQDTRGQETQYF. The chain couples TRBV14 to TRBJ2-5; tentatively, D is TRBD1 (6 bases). The read halts 3 residues ahead of the CDR3 end, with the missing end drawn from the germline J gene. Trimming took off 0 bases at V and 2 bases at J, with 10 bases between the two ends. This CDR3 region has 15 residues. Per germline, CDR1 SGHDN and CDR2 FVKESK.

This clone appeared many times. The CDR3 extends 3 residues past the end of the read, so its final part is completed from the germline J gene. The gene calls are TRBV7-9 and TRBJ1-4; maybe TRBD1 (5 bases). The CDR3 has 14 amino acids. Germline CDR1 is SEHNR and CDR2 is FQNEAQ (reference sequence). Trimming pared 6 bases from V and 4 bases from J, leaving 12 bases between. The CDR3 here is CASRRGGVNEKLFF. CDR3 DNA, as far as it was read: TGTGCCAGCAGGAGGGGAGGGGTTAATGAAAAA.

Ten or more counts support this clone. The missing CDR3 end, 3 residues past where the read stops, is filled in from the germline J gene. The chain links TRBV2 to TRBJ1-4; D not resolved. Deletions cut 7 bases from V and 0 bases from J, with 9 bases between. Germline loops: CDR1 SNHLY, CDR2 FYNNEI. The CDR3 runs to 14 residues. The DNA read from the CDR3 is TGTGCCAGCAAGTCCGGTGCAACTAATGAAAAA. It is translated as CASKSGATNEK. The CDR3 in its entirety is CASKSGATNEKLFF.

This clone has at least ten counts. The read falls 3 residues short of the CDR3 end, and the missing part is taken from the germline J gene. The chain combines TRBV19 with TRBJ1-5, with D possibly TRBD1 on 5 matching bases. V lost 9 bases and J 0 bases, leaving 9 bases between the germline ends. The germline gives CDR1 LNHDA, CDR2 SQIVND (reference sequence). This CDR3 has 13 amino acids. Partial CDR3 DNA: TGTGCCAGCGGGGGGATTAGCAATCAGCCC. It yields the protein CASGGISNQP. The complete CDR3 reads CASGGISNQPQHF.

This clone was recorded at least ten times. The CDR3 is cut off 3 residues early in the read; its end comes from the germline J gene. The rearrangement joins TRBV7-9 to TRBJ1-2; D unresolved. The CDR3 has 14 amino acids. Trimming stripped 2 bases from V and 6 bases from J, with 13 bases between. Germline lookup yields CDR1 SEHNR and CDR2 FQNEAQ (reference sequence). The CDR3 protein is CASSLFQTGHGYTF. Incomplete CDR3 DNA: TGTGCCAGCAGCTTATTTCAAACTGGGCATGGC.